Below are 27 T cell receptor beta chains sequenced from a single sample in a study of glioma-infiltrating T cells. TCR alpha and beta CDR3 regions were amplified from RNA using iRepertoire nested multiplex PCR. TCRdb re-analysed the multiplex PCR reads in MiXCR, keeping a single row per CDR3 protein. The data hold 300,000 to 450,000 distinct CDR3 sequences, with roughly 41% observed a single time. Sequenced sample: glioma tissue, nonneoplastic brain tissue, or PBMCs (not recorded which). Receptors were obtained from a human donor with low-grade glioma or glioblastoma, undergoing nonglioma brain surgery, or in good health (not recorded which).

This rearrangement joins TRBV2 to TRBJ2-3; the match to TRBD2 covers 11 bases. After removal of 7 bases from V and 6 bases from J, the junction contained 6 bases not matched to a gene. Per the germline V gene, CDR1 is SNHLY and CDR2 is FYNNEI. The CDR3 consists of 14 residues. The CDR3 loop is CASNPRTSGDTQYF. DNA of the CDR3: TGTGCCAGCAACCCTCGGACTAGCGGGGATACGCAGTATTTT. The variable domain in full, with the rest retrieved from reference TRBV2 and TRBJ2-3, is EPEVTQTPSHQVTQMGQEVILRCVPISNHLYFYWYRQILGQKVEFLVSFYNNEISEKSEIFDDQFSVERPDGSNFTLKIRSTKLEDSAMYFCASNPRTSGDTQYFGPGTRLTVL.

The CDR3, as DNA: TGTGCCAGTAGTACCGGGACAGACACTGAAGCTTTCTTT. It translates to CASSTGTDTEAFF. The chain employs TRBV19 and TRBJ1-1; 7 positions match TRBD1. CDR1 is LNHDA and CDR2 is SQIVND in the germline V gene (reference sequence). The CDR3 is 13 residues long. V shed 4 bases, J shed 3 bases, and the junction held 2 bases outside the gene matches.

Concerning this clonotype itself: A read error is possible here, since a much larger clone lies one base away. The V and J genes are TRBV20-1 and TRBJ2-1, with 12 bases that match TRBD2. In germline, CDR1 is DFQATT, CDR2 SNEGSKA (reference sequence). With 6 bases clipped from V and 11 bases from J, the junction kept 11 bases outside the gene matches. CDR3 length equals 14 residues. CDR3 in amino acids: CSAHWTSGTNKQFF. The DNA for the CDR3 is TGCAGTGCCCACTGGACTAGCGGGACTAATAAGCAGTTCTTC.

CDR3 coding DNA: TGTGCCAGCAGCACCGGGCCTGGGGATGGCTACACCTTC. Protein product: CASSTGPGDGYTF. The chain uses TRBV6-5 and TRBJ1-2; D gene unclear. Germline V gene sequence: CDR1 MNHEY, CDR2 SVGAGI. V lost 6 bases, J lost 6 bases, and 14 bases lay in between. The CDR3 covers 13 residues.

With respect to this clonotype: This may arise from a read error, as a much more abundant clone is one base away. The rearrangement links TRBV6-1 to TRBJ2-7; D remains ambiguous. V lost 6 bases, J lost 0 bases, and 12 bases lay in between. The CDR3 is 14 amino acids. Looked up from germline, CDR1 is MNHNS and CDR2 is SASEGT. The CDR3 coding sequence is TGTGCCAGCAGCAACGAGCAGACCTCCTACGAGCAGTACTTC. Translation: CASSNEQTSYEQYF.

Note on this clonotype: One base away lies a much larger clone, so this may be a sequencing read error. This chain connects TRBV20-1 to TRBJ2-5; D call uncertain. The CDR3 spans 11 residues. Per germline, CDR1 DFQATT and CDR2 SNEGSKA (reference sequence). CDR3 protein: CSVRLRETQYF. The CDR3 DNA reads TGCAGTGTTAGACTCCGGGAGACCCAGTACTTC.

This clonotype appeared many times. The chain links TRBV6-1 to TRBJ1-2, with D possibly matching TRBD1 (5 bases). The CDR3 is 14 residues long. The ends were cut back, 2 bases at V and 2 bases at J, with 9 bases in the middle. Germline V gene lookup returns CDR1 MNHNS and CDR2 SASEGT. Here the CDR3 reads CASSELTDNYGYTF. CDR3 DNA sequence: TGTGCCAGCAGTGAATTGACAGACAACTATGGCTACACCTTC.

This clonotype showed up just a few times. The chain carries TRBV20-1 and TRBJ1-5, with TRBD1 identical over 8 bases. Germline V gene data show CDR1 as DFQATT and CDR2 as SNEGSKA (reference sequence). The CDR3 is 14 residues long. J was trimmed by 5 bases and V by 3 bases; bases with no gene match: 6. The CDR3 region is CSARPGQEHQPQHF. The DNA of the CDR3 is TGCAGTGCTAGGCCGGGACAGGAACATCAGCCCCAGCATTTT.

This clonotype was seen more than once but under ten times. The rearrangement uses TRBV7-2 and TRBJ2-5; D is perhaps TRBD2 (6 bases). The germline V gene has CDR1 SGHTA and CDR2 FQGNSA. The CDR3 is 15 residues long. V was trimmed by 5 bases and J by 5 bases, leaving 18 bases between them. The chain's CDR3 is CASSRSDPGGETQYF. The CDR3 DNA reads TGTGCCAGCAGCCGATCTGATCCCGGAGGGGAGACCCAGTACTTC.

To note about this clonotype: This may be a read error, as it is one base from a much larger clone. The chain couples TRBV25-1 to TRBJ1-5, with D unclear. This CDR3 has 15 amino acids. Germline values: CDR1 MGHDK, CDR2 SYGVNS. Between the trimmed V and J ends, which lost 11 bases and 0 bases, there was a span of 17 bases. CDR3 coding DNA: TGTGCCTCCCGCCCAATAAGCGATAGCAATCAGCCCCAGCATTTT. It encodes CASRPISDSNQPQHF. Looking up the rest from reference TRBV25-1 and TRBJ1-5 gives the full variable domain: EADIYQTPRYLVIGTGKKITLECSQTMGHDKMYWYQQDPGMELHLIHYSYGVNSTEKGDLSSESTVSRIRTEHFPLTLESARPSHTSQYLCASRPISDSNQPQHFGDGTRLSIL.

This clonotype was observed a few times. The V call is TRBV4-3, the J call TRBJ2-1; D not resolved. CDR1 and CDR2 from the germline V gene are LGHNA and YSLEER. Trimming pared 0 bases from V and 0 bases from J, leaving 12 bases between. The CDR3 is 17 amino acids. The CDR3 reads CASSQDPIISSYNEQFF. CDR3 nucleotide sequence: TGCGCCAGCAGCCAAGATCCCATCATCAGCTCCTACAATGAGCAGTTCTTC.

Remarks on this clonotype: A clone one base away is much larger, so this may be a read error. V and J are TRBV28 and TRBJ1-1, with 9 bases fitting TRBD1. Germline V CDR1 and CDR2: MDHEN, SYDVKM. The CDR3 extends over 16 amino acids. The V segment lost 5 bases and the J segment 1 base; nucleotides outside the gene matches: 8. The CDR3 region has the DNA TGTGCCAGCAGTCCCAGGACAGGGGCGGCGAACACTGAAGCTTTCTTT. It is translated as CASSPRTGAANTEAFF.

This clonotype was recorded many times. The CDR3 loop is CASSIDRVSLFQLAGAGNEQFF. The CDR3, as DNA: TGTGCCAGCAGTATCGACAGGGTAAGCCTATTCCAGCTAGCGGGAGCCGGCAATGAGCAGTTCTTC. V gene TRBV6-2 or TRBV6-3 combines with J gene TRBJ2-1; 10 bases are a match to TRBD2. Losses at the gene ends were 5 bases for V and 6 bases for J; bases not matched to a gene: 28. The CDR3 spans 22 residues. CDR1 and CDR2 (germline): MNHEY, SVGEGT.

This clonotype was found many times. The chain has TRBV6-2 or TRBV6-3 and TRBJ2-1; D is undetermined. Trimming took 6 bases from V and 11 from J, leaving 14 bases between them. Germline loops: CDR1 MNHEY, CDR2 SVGEGT. The CDR3 sequence is 12 residues long. CDR3 sequence (DNA): TGTGCCAGCAGCCCAAAGTCCTGGAAGCAGTTCTTC. Its translation is CASSPKSWKQFF.

This clonotype was recorded a few times. The V gene is TRBV4-3, the J gene TRBJ1-1; D is ambiguous. The CDR3 is made up of 13 amino acids. CDR1 and CDR2 from the germline V gene are LGHNA and YSLEER. Deletions cut 0 bases from V and 4 bases from J, with 6 bases between. This CDR3 is CASSQDPSTEAFF. The CDR3 nucleotides read TGCGCCAGCAGCCAAGATCCCAGCACTGAAGCTTTCTTT.

A note on this clonotype: One base away lies a much larger clone, so this may be a sequencing read error. J is TRBJ2-7 and V is TRBV28, with unresolved D. The CDR3 consists of 12 residues. In germline, CDR1 is MDHEN, CDR2 SYDVKM. The CDR3 bases are TGTGCCAGCAGTTTAATCCCCTACGAGAAGTACTTC. The encoded protein is CASSLIPYEKYF.

This chain connects TRBV19 to TRBJ2-1; 11 nucleotides agree with TRBD1. The CDR3 is made up of 14 amino acids. Looked up from germline, CDR1 is LNHDA and CDR2 is SQIVND (reference sequence). The J segment lost 8 bases and the V segment lost 8 bases, leaving 8 bases of the junction unmatched. Written as DNA, the CDR3 is TGTGCCAGTGCGGACAGGGGGCTTTCCCATGAGCAGTTCTTC. It encodes CASADRGLSHEQFF.

This clonotype has more than one count but fewer than ten. The genes are TRBV19 and TRBJ1-1; weak D call: TRBD1 (6 bases). V lost 5 bases and J lost 12, with 19 bases in between. CDR1 is LNHDA and CDR2 is SQIVND in the germline V gene (reference sequence). The CDR3 length is 13 residues. The CDR3 DNA follows: TGTGCCAGTAGTGCCGGGCTGACAGGTTATCCTTTCTTT. It yields the protein CASSAGLTGYPFF.

The V call is TRBV20-1, the J call TRBJ2-7, with 7 bases identical to TRBD2. The CDR3 is 15 residues long. Germline loops: CDR1 DFQATT, CDR2 SNEGSKA (reference sequence). Trimming took 0 bases from V and 3 from J; bases not matched to a gene: 8. CDR3 DNA sequence: TGCAGTGCTAGAGACCCAAGTCGCGGGGGCTACGAGCAGTACTTC. Protein product: CSARDPSRGGYEQYF.

The chain uses TRBV10-3 and TRBJ1-1; 9 bases fit TRBD1. Germline CDR1 reads ENHRY; CDR2 reads SYGVKD. CDR3 length equals 14 residues. V gave up 6 bases and J gave up 3 bases; unmatched junction bases: 5. CDR3 loop: CAIRQGAGDTEAFF. CDR3 in DNA: TGTGCCATCAGACAGGGGGCTGGGGACACTGAAGCTTTCTTT.

The chain couples TRBV28 to TRBJ2-1, with 11 positions matching TRBD2. Looked up from germline, CDR1 is MDHEN and CDR2 is SYDVKM. The CDR3 runs 16 residues. V lost 4 bases and J lost 6; bases outside the gene matches: 8. Here the CDR3 reads CASSSYSGRASNEQFF. The CDR3, as DNA: TGTGCCAGCAGTTCATATAGCGGGAGGGCCTCCAATGAGCAGTTCTTC.

Remarks on this clonotype: The junction differs from germline at one of its ends, possibly a read error. The chain employs TRBV20-1 and TRBJ2-5; D is possibly TRBD2 (6 bases). The germline gives CDR1 DFQATT, CDR2 SNEGSKA (reference sequence). The CDR3 runs 14 residues. CDR3 loop: CSASTSGRQETRYF. CDR3 DNA: TGCAGTGCTAGTACCAGCGGGCGACAAGAGACCCGGTACTTC.

As for this clonotype: A clone one base away is much larger, so this may be a read error. The chain recombines TRBV6-5 with TRBJ2-7, with a possible D match to TRBD2 (5 bases). CDR1 is MNHEY and CDR2 is SVGAGI in the germline V gene. The CDR3 is 12 residues long. CDR3 coding DNA: TGTGCCAGCAGTTACTCGAGGACTGAGCAGTGCTTC. Its translation: CASSYSRTEQCF.

This clonotype appeared a few times. The chain is built from TRBV2 and TRBJ1-5, with TRBD1 matching over 8 bases. V dropped 3 bases and J dropped 3; count of bases not matched to a gene: 4. This CDR3 comprises 15 residues. Germline V gene data show CDR1 as SNHLY and CDR2 as FYNNEI. This CDR3 reads CASSDYRGNNQPQHF. The CDR3, as DNA: TGTGCCAGCAGTGACTACAGGGGGAACAATCAGCCCCAGCATTTT.

This clonotype showed up just a few times. The rearrangement joins TRBV5-1 to TRBJ1-1; tentative D call: TRBD1 (6 bases). CDR1 and CDR2 (germline): SGHRS, YFSETQ. The CDR3 has 17 residues. V lost 0 bases and J lost 3, with 18 bases in between. The CDR3 is CASSLALAGTLDTEAFF. The CDR3 nucleotides are TGCGCCAGCAGCTTGGCCTTGGCGGGGACACTCGACACTGAAGCTTTCTTT.

There are many counts of this clonotype. This sequence joins TRBV25-1 and TRBJ2-3, with D unclear. Trimming took 0 bases from V and 4 from J, leaving 11 bases between them. The CDR3 consists of 15 residues. Germline-derived CDR1 and CDR2 are MGHDK and SYGVNS. The CDR3 nucleotides read TGTGCCAGCAGTGAATATACTAAAGCCCCAGATACGCAGTATTTT. Translation: CASSEYTKAPDTQYF.

This clonotype came up many times. The J gene is TRBJ2-7, the V gene TRBV15; no clear D. The CDR3 sequence is 14 residues long. Germline CDR1 LNHNV, CDR2 YYDKDF (reference sequence). V was trimmed by 3 bases and J by 3 bases, leaving 12 bases between them. The CDR3 region has the DNA TGTGCCACCAGCAGTGCGGACGGATACTACGAGCAGTACTTC. Residues: CATSSADGYYEQYF.